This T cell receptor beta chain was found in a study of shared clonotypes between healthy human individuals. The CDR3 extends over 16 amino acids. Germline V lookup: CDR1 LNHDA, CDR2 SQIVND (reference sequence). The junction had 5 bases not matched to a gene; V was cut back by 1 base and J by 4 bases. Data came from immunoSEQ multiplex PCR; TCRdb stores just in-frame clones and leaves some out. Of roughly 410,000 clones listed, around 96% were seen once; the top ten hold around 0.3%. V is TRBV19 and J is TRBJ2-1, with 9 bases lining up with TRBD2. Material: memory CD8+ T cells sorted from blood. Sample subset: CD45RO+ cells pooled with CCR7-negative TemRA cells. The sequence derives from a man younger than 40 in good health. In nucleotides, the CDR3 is TGTGCCAGTAGTATAGGCGGGAGGGCATCGTACAATGAGCAGTTCTTC. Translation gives CASSIGGRASYNEQFF. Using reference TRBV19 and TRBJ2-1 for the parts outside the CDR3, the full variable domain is DGGITQSPKYLFRKEGQNVTLSCEQNLNHDAMYWYRQDPGQGLRLIYYSQIVNDFQKGDIAEGYSVSREKKESFPLTVTSAQKNPTAFYLCASSIGGRASYNEQFFGPGTRLTVL.